A selection of T cell receptor beta chains follows, all from one sample in a study of blood T cell repertoires in COVID-19. The protocol was immunoSEQ multiplex PCR, while the TCRdb copy is restricted to in-frame clones and leaves out a portion. The table records roughly 140,000 clones, 76% of them present only once. Source material: peripheral blood. The source of these receptors is a woman aged 80 or over with acute or convalescent COVID-19. CDR3s include the opening cysteine and the closing phenylalanine or tryptophan. Fields, in order: CDR3 length, D gene, J gene, clone size, V gene, CDR3 protein, CDR3 DNA. A D gene is named only where the DNA matches it firmly. Size is omitted from some rows. Given values are once, few, many or a class for expanded clones.

CDR3 length: 15; D gene: -; J gene: TRBJ1-3; clone size: few; V gene: TRBV6-5; CDR3 protein: CASSYGWSSGNTIYF; CDR3 DNA: TGTGCCAGCAGTTACGGTTGGAGCTCTGGAAACACCATATATTTT
CDR3 length: 16; D gene: -; J gene: TRBJ1-1; clone size: -; V gene: TRBV18; CDR3 protein: CASSPTSGGWNTEAFF; CDR3 DNA: TGTGCCAGCTCACCTACCTCCGGGGGGTGGAACACTGAAGCTTTCTTT
CDR3 length: 16; D gene: TRBD1; J gene: TRBJ1-2; clone size: -; V gene: TRBV19; CDR3 protein: CASTGTGSNLVSGYTF; CDR3 DNA: TGTGCCAGTACGGGGACAGGAAGTAACCTCGTGAGTGGCTACACCTTC
CDR3 length: 15; D gene: TRBD2; J gene: TRBJ2-3; clone size: few; V gene: TRBV7-2; CDR3 protein: CASSLLAGVLDTQYF; CDR3 DNA: TGTGCCAGCAGCTTACTAGCGGGAGTCTTAGATACGCAGTATTTT
CDR3 length: 15; D gene: TRBD1; J gene: TRBJ2-1; clone size: -; V gene: TRBV30; CDR3 protein: CAGDRGGRSYNEQFF; CDR3 DNA: TGTGCCGGGGACAGGGGGGGTCGTTCCTACAATGAGCAGTTCTTC
CDR3 length: 15; D gene: -; J gene: TRBJ2-7; clone size: -; V gene: TRBV7-6; CDR3 protein: CASSQRPDSSYEQYF; CDR3 DNA: TGTGCCAGCAGCCAAAGGCCGGACAGCTCCTACGAGCAGTACTTC
CDR3 length: 14; D gene: -; J gene: TRBJ2-3; clone size: -; V gene: TRBV29-1; CDR3 protein: CSVEGQAGPDTQYF; CDR3 DNA: TGCAGCGTTGAAGGACAGGCTGGGCCAGATACGCAGTATTTT
CDR3 length: 13; D gene: TRBD2; J gene: TRBJ2-1; clone size: once; V gene: TRBV30; CDR3 protein: CAGSVAGGHEQFF; CDR3 DNA: TGTGCCGGATCGGTGGCGGGGGGGCATGAGCAGTTCTTC
CDR3 length: 14; D gene: -; J gene: TRBJ2-1; clone size: -; V gene: TRBV19; CDR3 protein: CASSKNNPGNEQFF; CDR3 DNA: TGTGCCAGTAGCAAGAACAACCCAGGGAATGAGCAGTTCTTC
CDR3 length: 14; D gene: -; J gene: TRBJ1-2; clone size: few; V gene: TRBV3-1/TRBV3-2; CDR3 protein: CASSRAGVYYGYTF; CDR3 DNA: TGTGCCAGCAGCCGAGCAGGGGTTTATTATGGCTACACCTTC
CDR3 length: 15; D gene: -; J gene: TRBJ2-2; clone size: -; V gene: TRBV9; CDR3 protein: CASSVGADNTGELFF; CDR3 DNA: TGTGCCAGCAGCGTAGGGGCAGATAACACCGGGGAGCTGTTTTTT
CDR3 length: 13; D gene: -; J gene: TRBJ2-5; clone size: once; V gene: TRBV5-5; CDR3 protein: CASSFTPEETQYF; CDR3 DNA: TGTGCCAGCAGCTTCACGCCGGAAGAGACCCAGTACTTC
CDR3 length: 20; D gene: TRBD1; J gene: TRBJ1-2; clone size: -; V gene: TRBV19; CDR3 protein: CASNGQGRGSTKEMNYGYTF; CDR3 DNA: TGTGCCAGTAACGGACAGGGACGAGGATCAACAAAAGAGATGAACTATGGCTACACCTTC
CDR3 length: 11; D gene: -; J gene: TRBJ1-1; clone size: few; V gene: TRBV20-1; CDR3 protein: CSASGITEAFF; CDR3 DNA: TGCAGTGCGTCAGGCATCACTGAAGCTTTCTTT
CDR3 length: 14; D gene: -; J gene: TRBJ1-3; clone size: -; V gene: TRBV11-3; CDR3 protein: CASSPDSSGNTIYF; CDR3 DNA: TGTGCCAGCAGCCCGGACTCCTCTGGAAACACCATATATTTT
CDR3 length: 15; D gene: -; J gene: TRBJ2-2; clone size: once; V gene: TRBV3-1/TRBV3-2; CDR3 protein: CASSQVGLAPGELFF; CDR3 DNA: TGTGCCAGCAGCCAAGTAGGGCTAGCTCCCGGGGAGCTGTTTTTT
CDR3 length: 13; D gene: -; J gene: TRBJ1-2; clone size: -; V gene: TRBV12-3/TRBV12-4; CDR3 protein: CASRRGGTYGYTF; CDR3 DNA: TGTGCCAGCAGACGTGGAGGGACCTATGGCTACACCTTC
CDR3 length: 16; D gene: TRBD1; J gene: TRBJ1-5; clone size: -; V gene: TRBV2; CDR3 protein: CASRKGQTFGNQPQHF; CDR3 DNA: TGTGCCAGCAGGAAGGGACAGACCTTTGGCAATCAGCCCCAGCATTTT
CDR3 length: 16; D gene: TRBD2; J gene: TRBJ2-2; clone size: -; V gene: TRBV5-6; CDR3 protein: CASSLLGTSGTGELFF; CDR3 DNA: TGTGCCAGCAGCTTACTGGGGACTAGCGGGACCGGGGAGCTGTTTTTT
CDR3 length: 14; D gene: -; J gene: TRBJ1-5; clone size: once; V gene: TRBV11-2; CDR3 protein: CASSFQGMDQPQHF; CDR3 DNA: TGTGCCAGCAGCTTTCAGGGTATGGATCAGCCCCAGCATTTT
CDR3 length: 14; D gene: -; J gene: TRBJ1-2; clone size: once; V gene: TRBV6-5; CDR3 protein: CASSPQTANYGYTF; CDR3 DNA: TGTGCCAGCAGTCCACAGACAGCTAACTATGGCTACACCTTC
CDR3 length: 15; D gene: TRBD2; J gene: TRBJ2-2; clone size: few; V gene: TRBV29-1; CDR3 protein: CSVDPTSGNTGELFF; CDR3 DNA: TGCAGCGTTGACCCGACTAGCGGGAACACCGGGGAGCTGTTTTTT
CDR3 length: 15; D gene: TRBD1; J gene: TRBJ1-2; clone size: once; V gene: TRBV7-2; CDR3 protein: CASSLGGTAFYGYTF; CDR3 DNA: TGTGCCAGCAGCTTAGGAGGGACAGCTTTCTATGGCTACACCTTC
CDR3 length: 13; D gene: -; J gene: TRBJ2-7; clone size: -; V gene: TRBV4-2; CDR3 protein: CASSQRHGDEQYF; CDR3 DNA: TGTGCCAGCAGCCAGAGGCACGGGGACGAGCAGTACTTC
CDR3 length: 15; D gene: -; J gene: TRBJ2-1; clone size: once; V gene: TRBV19; CDR3 protein: CASSIDRGPFFEQFF; CDR3 DNA: TGTGCCAGTAGTATAGACAGGGGTCCCTTCTTTGAGCAGTTCTTC
CDR3 length: 17; D gene: TRBD2; J gene: TRBJ2-3; clone size: -; V gene: TRBV5-1; CDR3 protein: CASSLAIGGASTDTQYF; CDR3 DNA: TGCGCCAGCAGCTTGGCTATCGGGGGGGCCAGCACAGATACGCAGTATTTT
CDR3 length: 14; D gene: TRBD2; J gene: TRBJ2-2; clone size: -; V gene: TRBV27; CDR3 protein: CASSFGGRTGELFF; CDR3 DNA: TGTGCCAGCAGTTTTGGCGGGAGGACCGGGGAGCTGTTTTTT